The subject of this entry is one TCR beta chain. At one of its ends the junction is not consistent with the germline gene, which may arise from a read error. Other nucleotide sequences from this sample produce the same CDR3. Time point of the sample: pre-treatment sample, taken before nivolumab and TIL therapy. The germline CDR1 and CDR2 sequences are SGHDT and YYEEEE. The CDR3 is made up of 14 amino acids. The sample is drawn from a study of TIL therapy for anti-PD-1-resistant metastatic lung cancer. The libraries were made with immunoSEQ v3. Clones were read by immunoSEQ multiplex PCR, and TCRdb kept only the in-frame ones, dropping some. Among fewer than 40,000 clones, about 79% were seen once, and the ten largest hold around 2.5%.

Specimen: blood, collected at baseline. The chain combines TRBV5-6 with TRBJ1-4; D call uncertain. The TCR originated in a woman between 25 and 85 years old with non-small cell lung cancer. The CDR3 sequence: CASSTLEFDEKLFF. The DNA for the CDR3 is TGTGCCAGCAGCACCCTGGAGTTTGATGAAAAATTGTTTTTT.